Following are 13 T cell receptor beta chains from one sample sequenced in a study of cytomegalovirus exposure and HLA in healthy donors (dated by TCRdb to the late 2010s). Library method: the immunoSEQ multiplex PCR assay. The multiplex PCR relied on a mix of 60 forward primers for TCR Vbeta segments and 13 reverse primers for TCR Jbeta segments. The table comes from immuneACCESS by way of TCRdb, which keeps in-frame sequences with V and J called. Part of the clones is missing from these tables; in studies checked, under half for an unresolved V gene and the rest for unknown reasons. For this sample the table gives some 160,000 clones, of which approximately 80% were detected only once. In total, the top ten clones hold approximately 6.8% of the sample. Sequencing input: PBMCs. The receptor source for this set is a woman between 40 and 50 years old in good health and CMV-seropositive.

Sample share makes this clone medium-sized (0.01 to 0.1%). Other DNA sequences in the same sample also yield this CDR3. The V gene is TRBV25-1, the J gene TRBJ1-4; TRBD1 agrees at 8 bases. Germline CDR1 is MGHDK and CDR2 is SYGVNS. V lost 4 bases, J lost 5 bases, and 6 bases stayed unmatched. This CDR3 contains 15 residues. The CDR3 reads CASSASQGENEKLFF. The CDR3 DNA reads TGTGCCAGCAGTGCCTCACAGGGGGAGAATGAAAAACTGTTTTTT.

V gene TRBV9 combines with J gene TRBJ2-7; TRBD2 matches at 14 bases. Unmatched junction bases numbered 5, after V lost 3 bases and J lost 3 bases. CDR1 and CDR2 from the germline V gene are SGDLS and YYNGEE. The CDR3 loop spans 16 amino acids. The CDR3 here is CASSASGLAGVYEQYF. Written as DNA, the CDR3 is TGTGCCAGCAGCGCTTCGGGACTAGCGGGGGTCTACGAGCAGTACTTC. Supplemented by reference TRBV9 and TRBJ2-7, the full variable domain reads DSGVTQTPKHLITATGQRVTLRCSPRSGDLSVYWYQQSLDQGLQFLIQYYNGEERAKGNILERFSAQQFPDLHSELNLSSLELGDSALYFCASSASGLAGVYEQYFGPGTRLTVT.

This chain connects TRBV9 to TRBJ1-1; 7 positions match TRBD1. Per germline, CDR1 SGDLS and CDR2 YYNGEE. CDR3 length: 15 residues. With V trimmed by 6 bases and J by 4 bases, 12 bases remained unmatched. The CDR3 protein is CASTSQGTSGTEAFF. As DNA, the CDR3 is TGTGCCAGCACGTCACAGGGGACGAGTGGCACTGAAGCTTTCTTT.

Points on this clone: Germline and junction disagree at one end, which may indicate a read error. The J gene is TRBJ2-7, the V gene TRBV7-9; a weak D match, TRBD2 (7 bases). Germline CDR1 is SEHNR and CDR2 is FQNEAQ (reference sequence). This CDR3 has 12 residues. The CDR3 nucleotides read TGTGCCAGCAGCTTAGGGGGGGGCCACCACGACTTC. It specifies CASSLGGGHHDF.

This chain joins TRBV9 and TRBJ1-4; D gene uncertain. CDR3 size: 15 residues. Between the trimmed V and J ends, which lost 1 base and 4 bases, there was a span of 11 bases. Per the germline V gene, CDR1 is SGDLS and CDR2 is YYNGEE. CDR3 residues: CASSVQPGFNEKLFF. The CDR3 nucleotides are TGTGCCAGCAGCGTACAACCGGGGTTTAATGAAAAACTGTTTTTT.

The chain combines TRBV11-2 with TRBJ1-3, with TRBD1 matching 7 bases. CDR3 length: 13 amino acids. CDR1 SGHAT and CDR2 FQNNGV come from the germline V gene. J was trimmed by 13 bases and V by 0 bases; bases with no gene match: 6. The chain's CDR3 is CASSLERQGIIYF. The CDR3 DNA is TGTGCCAGCAGCTTAGAGAGACAGGGCATAATATATTTT.

For the CDR3, the DNA is TGTGCCAGCAGCTTCGGACAGGCCTCGGATGGCTACACCTTC. Encoded protein: CASSFGQASDGYTF. The rearrangement links TRBV7-9 to TRBJ1-2, with 7 bases aligning to TRBD1. Trimming took 3 bases from V and 6 from J; bases not matched to a gene: 7. Germline lookup yields CDR1 SEHNR and CDR2 FQNEAQ (reference sequence). The CDR3 extends over 14 amino acids.

The genes are TRBV7-3 and TRBJ2-2, with 13 nucleotides matching TRBD2. Germline V CDR1 and CDR2: SGHTA, FQGTGA. This CDR3 is built from 18 residues. V trimming: 6 bases; J trimming: 1 base; junction bases outside the gene matches: 8. The CDR3, as DNA: TGTGCCAGCAGTACTGGACTAGCGGGGGCCGAGAACACCGGGGAGCTGTTTTTT. This codes for CASSTGLAGAENTGELFF.

V gene TRBV27 combines with J gene TRBJ1-1; D is unclear. Germline V gives CDR1 MNHEY, CDR2 SMNVEV (reference sequence). The CDR3 consists of 14 residues. V dropped 6 bases and J dropped 4 bases, with 15 bases sitting between them. DNA of the CDR3: TGTGCCAGCAGCCCTCGGGTAGGGAGCACTGAAGCTTTCTTT. Protein sequence: CASSPRVGSTEAFF.

The rearrangement joins TRBV6-4 to TRBJ2-1; TRBD2 agrees at 7 bases. The germline V gene encodes CDR1 MRHNA and CDR2 SNTAGT. The CDR3 totals 14 residues. V trimming: 3 bases; J trimming: 7 bases; junction bases outside the gene matches: 6. The CDR3 here is CASSETRLANEQFF. The CDR3 nucleotides are TGTGCCAGCAGTGAGACGAGACTAGCAAATGAGCAGTTCTTC.

The rearrangement links TRBV30 to TRBJ1-2; 7 bases line up with TRBD1. Germline trimming cut 4 bases from V and 1 base from J; bases unmatched to any gene: 6. CDR1 and CDR2 from the germline V gene are GTSNPN and SVGIG (reference sequence). CDR3 size: 14 residues. The CDR3, as DNA: TGTGCCTGGAACAGGGGATCCCATAACTATGGCTACACCTTC. Translating it yields CAWNRGSHNYGYTF. Together with reference TRBV30 and TRBJ1-2, the CDR3 gives the full variable domain: SQTIHQWPATLVQPVGSPLSLECTVEGTSNPNLYWYRQAAGRGLQLLFYSVGIGQISSEVPQNLSASRPQDRQFILSSKKLLLSDSGFYLCAWNRGSHNYGYTFGSGTRLTVV.

This clone has only one observation. The CDR3 loop reads CASSLAQGAVAQYF. The CDR3 region has the DNA TGTGCCAGCAGCTTAGCGCAGGGGGCGGTGGCCCAGTACTTC. The rearrangement joins TRBV7-8 to TRBJ2-5, with 8 bases lining up with TRBD1. With V trimmed by 0 bases and J by 9 bases, 6 bases remained unmatched. Germline V gene sequence: CDR1 SGHVS, CDR2 FQNEAQ. This CDR3 has 14 residues.

V gene TRBV11-2 combines with J gene TRBJ2-1; D gene unclear. Trimming left V 2 bases short and J 3 bases short, with 5 bases between. This CDR3 region has 13 residues. Germline V CDR1 and CDR2: SGHAT, FQNNGV. CDR3 amino acids: CASSLPVYNEQFF. DNA of the CDR3: TGTGCCAGCAGCTTACCGGTCTACAATGAGCAGTTCTTC.